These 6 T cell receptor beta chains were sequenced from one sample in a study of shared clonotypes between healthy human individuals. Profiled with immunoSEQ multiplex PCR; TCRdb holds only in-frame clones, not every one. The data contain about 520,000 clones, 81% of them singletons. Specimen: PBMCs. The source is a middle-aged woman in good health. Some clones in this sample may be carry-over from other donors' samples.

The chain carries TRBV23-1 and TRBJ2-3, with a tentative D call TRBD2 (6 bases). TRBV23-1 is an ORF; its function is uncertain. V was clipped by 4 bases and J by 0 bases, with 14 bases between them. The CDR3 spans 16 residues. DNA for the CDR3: TGCGCCAGCAGTCCCACCGGGGGTAGGAGCACAGATACGCAGTATTTT. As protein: CASSPTGGRSTDTQYF.

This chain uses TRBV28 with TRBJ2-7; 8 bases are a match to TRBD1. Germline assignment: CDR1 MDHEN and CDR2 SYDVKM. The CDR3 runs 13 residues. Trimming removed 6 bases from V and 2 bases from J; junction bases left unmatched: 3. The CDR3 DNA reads TGTGCCAGCAGAAAACAGGGGGCCTACGAGCAGTACTTC. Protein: CASRKQGAYEQYF.

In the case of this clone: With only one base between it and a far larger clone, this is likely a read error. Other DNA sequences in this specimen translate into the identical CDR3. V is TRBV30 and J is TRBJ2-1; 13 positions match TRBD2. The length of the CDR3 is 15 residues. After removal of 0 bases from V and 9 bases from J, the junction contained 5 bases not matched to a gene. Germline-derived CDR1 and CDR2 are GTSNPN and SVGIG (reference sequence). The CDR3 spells CAWSVLGTSGTEQFF. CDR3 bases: TGTGCCTGGAGTGTACTAGGGACTAGCGGGACTGAGCAGTTCTTC.

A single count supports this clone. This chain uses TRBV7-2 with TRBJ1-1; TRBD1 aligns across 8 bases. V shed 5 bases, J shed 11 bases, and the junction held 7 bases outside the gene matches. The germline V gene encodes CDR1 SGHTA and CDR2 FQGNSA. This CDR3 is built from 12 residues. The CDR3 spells CASSPRTGNAFF. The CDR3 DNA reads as TGTGCCAGCAGCCCACGGACAGGGAATGCTTTCTTT.

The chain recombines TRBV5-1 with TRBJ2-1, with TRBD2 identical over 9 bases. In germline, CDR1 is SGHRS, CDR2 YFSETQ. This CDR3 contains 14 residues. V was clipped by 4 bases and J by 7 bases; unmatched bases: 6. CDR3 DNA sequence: TGCGCCAGCAGCCTGGAGACTAGCGGAAATGAGCAGTTCTTC. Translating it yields CASSLETSGNEQFF.

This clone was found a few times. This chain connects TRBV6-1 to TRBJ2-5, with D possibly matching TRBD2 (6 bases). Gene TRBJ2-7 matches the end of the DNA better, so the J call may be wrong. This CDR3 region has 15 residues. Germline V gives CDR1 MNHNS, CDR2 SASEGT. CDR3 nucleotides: TGTGCCAGCAGTCCCCGACTAGATCCGCCCTACGAGCAGTACTTC. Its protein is CASSPRLDPPYEQYF.